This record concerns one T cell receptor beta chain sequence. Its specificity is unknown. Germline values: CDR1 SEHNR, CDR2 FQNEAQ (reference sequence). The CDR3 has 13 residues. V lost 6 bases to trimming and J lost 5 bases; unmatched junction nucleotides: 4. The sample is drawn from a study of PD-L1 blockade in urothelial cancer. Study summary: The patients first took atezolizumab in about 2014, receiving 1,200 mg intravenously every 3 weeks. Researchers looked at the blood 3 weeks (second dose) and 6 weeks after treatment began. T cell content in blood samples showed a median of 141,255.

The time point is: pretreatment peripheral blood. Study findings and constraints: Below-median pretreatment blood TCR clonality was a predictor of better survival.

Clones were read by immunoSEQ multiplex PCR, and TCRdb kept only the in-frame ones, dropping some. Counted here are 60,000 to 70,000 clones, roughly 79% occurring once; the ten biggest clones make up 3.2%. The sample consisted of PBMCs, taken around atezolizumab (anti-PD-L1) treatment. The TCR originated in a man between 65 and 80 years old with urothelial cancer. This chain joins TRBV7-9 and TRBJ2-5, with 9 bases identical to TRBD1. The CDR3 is CASRQGAIETQYF. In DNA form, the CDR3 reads TGTGCCAGCAGACAGGGGGCAATCGAGACCCAGTACTTC.